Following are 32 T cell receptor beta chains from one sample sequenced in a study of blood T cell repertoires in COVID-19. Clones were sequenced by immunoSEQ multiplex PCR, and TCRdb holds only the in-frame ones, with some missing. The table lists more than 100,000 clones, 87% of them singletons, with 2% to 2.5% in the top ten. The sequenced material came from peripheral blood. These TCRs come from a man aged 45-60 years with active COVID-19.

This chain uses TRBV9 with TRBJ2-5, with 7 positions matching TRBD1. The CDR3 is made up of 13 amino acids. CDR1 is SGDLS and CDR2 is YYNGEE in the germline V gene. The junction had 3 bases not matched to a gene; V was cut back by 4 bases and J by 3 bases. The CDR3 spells CASSPTGEETQYF. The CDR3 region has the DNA TGTGCCAGCAGCCCCACAGGGGAAGAGACCCAGTACTTC.

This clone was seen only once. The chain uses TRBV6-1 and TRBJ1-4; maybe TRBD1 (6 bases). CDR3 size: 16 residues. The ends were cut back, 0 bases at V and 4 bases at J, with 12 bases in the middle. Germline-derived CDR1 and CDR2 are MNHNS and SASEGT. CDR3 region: CASSEAGGGSNEKLFF. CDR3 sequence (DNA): TGTGCCAGCAGTGAAGCGGGAGGGGGTAGTAATGAAAAACTGTTTTTT.

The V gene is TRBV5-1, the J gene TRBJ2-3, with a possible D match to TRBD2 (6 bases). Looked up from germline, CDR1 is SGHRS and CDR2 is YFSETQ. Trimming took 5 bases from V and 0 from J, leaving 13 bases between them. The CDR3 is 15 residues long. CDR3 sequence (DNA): TGCGCCAGCAGACCGGCGGGGACTAGCACAGATACGCAGTATTTT. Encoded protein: CASRPAGTSTDTQYF. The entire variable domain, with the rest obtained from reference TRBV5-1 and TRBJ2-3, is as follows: KAGVTQTPRYLIKTRGQQVTLSCSPISGHRSVSWYQQTPGQGLQFLFEYFSETQRNKGNFPGRFSGRQFSNSRSEMNVSTLELGDSALYLCASRPAGTSTDTQYFGPGTRLTVL.

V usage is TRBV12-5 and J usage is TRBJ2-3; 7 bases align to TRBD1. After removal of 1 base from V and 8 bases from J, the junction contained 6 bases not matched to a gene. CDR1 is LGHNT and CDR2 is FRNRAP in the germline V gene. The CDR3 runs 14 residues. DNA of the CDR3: TGTGCTAGTGGTTTGGGAGGGGGCCCCCCTACGCAGTATTTT. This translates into CASGLGGGPPTQYF.

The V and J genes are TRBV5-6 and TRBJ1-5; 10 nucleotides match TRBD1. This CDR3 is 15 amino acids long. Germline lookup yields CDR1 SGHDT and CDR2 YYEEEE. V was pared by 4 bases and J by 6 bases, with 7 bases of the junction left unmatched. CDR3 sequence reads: CASSLDRGVGQPQHF. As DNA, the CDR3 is TGTGCCAGCAGCCTGGACAGGGGGGTGGGTCAGCCCCAGCATTTT. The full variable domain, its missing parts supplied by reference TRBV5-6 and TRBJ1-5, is DAGVTQSPTHLIKTRGQQVTLRCSPKSGHDTVSWYQQALGQGPQFIFQYYEEEERQRGNFPDRFSGHQFPNYSSELNVNALLLGDSALYLCASSLDRGVGQPQHFGDGTRLSIL.

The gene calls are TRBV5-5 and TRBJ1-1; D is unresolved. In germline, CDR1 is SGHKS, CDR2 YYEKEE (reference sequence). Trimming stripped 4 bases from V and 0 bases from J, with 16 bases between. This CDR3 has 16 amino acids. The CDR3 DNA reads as TGTGCCAGCAGCGGAGGGATAGGATGGGTGAACACTGAAGCTTTCTTT. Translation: CASSGGIGWVNTEAFF.

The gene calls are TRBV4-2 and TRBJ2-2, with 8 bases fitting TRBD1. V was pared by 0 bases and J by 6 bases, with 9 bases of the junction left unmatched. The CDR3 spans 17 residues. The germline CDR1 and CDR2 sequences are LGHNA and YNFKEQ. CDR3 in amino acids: CASSQEVTGGKAGELFF. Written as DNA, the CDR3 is TGTGCCAGCAGCCAAGAAGTCACAGGGGGGAAGGCCGGGGAGCTGTTTTTT.

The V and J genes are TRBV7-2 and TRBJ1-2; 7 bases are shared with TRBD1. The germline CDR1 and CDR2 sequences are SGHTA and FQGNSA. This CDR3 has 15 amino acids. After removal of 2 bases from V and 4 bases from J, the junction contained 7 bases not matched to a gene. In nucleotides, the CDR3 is TGTGCCAGCAGCTTAATAGGAGGGGGCGGCTATGGCTACACCTTC. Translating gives CASSLIGGGGYGYTF.

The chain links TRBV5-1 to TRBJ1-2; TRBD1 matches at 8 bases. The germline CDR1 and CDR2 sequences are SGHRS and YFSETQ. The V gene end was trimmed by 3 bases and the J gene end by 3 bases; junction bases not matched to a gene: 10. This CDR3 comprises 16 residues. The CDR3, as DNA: TGCGCCAGCAGCTATAGTCCGGGACAGGCTGACTATGGCTACACCTTC. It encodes CASSYSPGQADYGYTF.

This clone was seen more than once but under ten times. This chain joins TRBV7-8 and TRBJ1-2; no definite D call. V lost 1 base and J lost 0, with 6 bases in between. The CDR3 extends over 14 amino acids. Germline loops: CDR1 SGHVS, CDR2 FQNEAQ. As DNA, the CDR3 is TGTGCCAGCAGCTTAGACAGATCTAACTATGGCTACACCTTC. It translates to CASSLDRSNYGYTF.

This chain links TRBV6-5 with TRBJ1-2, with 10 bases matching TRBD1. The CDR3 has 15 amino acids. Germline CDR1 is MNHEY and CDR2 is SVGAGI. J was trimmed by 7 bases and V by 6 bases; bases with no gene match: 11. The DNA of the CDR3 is TGTGCCAGCAGGGGCAGGGGGACAGGGGTTGGTGGCTACACCTTC. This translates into CASRGRGTGVGGYTF.

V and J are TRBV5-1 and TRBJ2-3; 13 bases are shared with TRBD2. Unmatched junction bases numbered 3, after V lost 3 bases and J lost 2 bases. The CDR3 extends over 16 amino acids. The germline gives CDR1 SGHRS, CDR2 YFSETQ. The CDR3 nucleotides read TGCGCCAGCAGCTGGACTAGCGGGGGCTACACAGATACGCAGTATTTT. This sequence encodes CASSWTSGGYTDTQYF.

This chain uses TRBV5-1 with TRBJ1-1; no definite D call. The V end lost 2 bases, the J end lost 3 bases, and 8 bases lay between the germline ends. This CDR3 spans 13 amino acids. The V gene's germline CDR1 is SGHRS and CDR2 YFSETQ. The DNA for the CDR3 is TGCGCCAGCAGCTTATTGGCTTACACTGAAGCTTTCTTT. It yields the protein CASSLLAYTEAFF.

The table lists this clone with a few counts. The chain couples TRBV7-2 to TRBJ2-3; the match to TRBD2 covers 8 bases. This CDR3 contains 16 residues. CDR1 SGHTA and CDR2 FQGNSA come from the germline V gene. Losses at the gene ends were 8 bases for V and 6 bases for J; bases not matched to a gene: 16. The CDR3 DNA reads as TGTGCCAGCGCGAAAGGCGGGGGGCGAGTGCATGATACGCAGTATTTT. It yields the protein CASAKGGGRVHDTQYF.

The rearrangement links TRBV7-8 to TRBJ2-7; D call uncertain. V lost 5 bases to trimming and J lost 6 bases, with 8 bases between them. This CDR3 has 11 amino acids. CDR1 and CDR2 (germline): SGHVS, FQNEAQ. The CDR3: CASSLGREQYF. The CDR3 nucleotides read TGTGCCAGCAGCCTAGGTCGCGAGCAGTACTTC.

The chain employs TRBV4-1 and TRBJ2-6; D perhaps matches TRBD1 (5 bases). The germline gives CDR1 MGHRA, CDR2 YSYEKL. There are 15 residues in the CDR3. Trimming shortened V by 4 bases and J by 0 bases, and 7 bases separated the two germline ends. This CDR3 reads CASSPRDSGANVLTF. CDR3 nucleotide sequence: TGCGCCAGCAGCCCCAGGGACTCTGGGGCCAACGTCCTGACTTTC.

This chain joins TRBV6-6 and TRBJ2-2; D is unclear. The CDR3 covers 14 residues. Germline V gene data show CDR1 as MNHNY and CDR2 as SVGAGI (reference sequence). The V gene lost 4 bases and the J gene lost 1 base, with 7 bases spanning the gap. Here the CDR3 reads CASSFYRNTGELFF. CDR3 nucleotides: TGTGCCAGCAGTTTCTACAGGAACACCGGGGAGCTGTTTTTT.

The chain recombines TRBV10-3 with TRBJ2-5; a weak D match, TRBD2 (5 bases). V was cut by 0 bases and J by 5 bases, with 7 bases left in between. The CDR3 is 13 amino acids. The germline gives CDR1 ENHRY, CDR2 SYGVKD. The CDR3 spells CAISESTGETQYF. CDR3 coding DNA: TGTGCCATCAGTGAGTCGACGGGGGAGACCCAGTACTTC.

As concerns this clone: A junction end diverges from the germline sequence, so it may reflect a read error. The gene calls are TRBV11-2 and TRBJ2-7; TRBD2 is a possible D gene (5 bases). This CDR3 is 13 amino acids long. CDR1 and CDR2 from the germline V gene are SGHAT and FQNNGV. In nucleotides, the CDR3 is TGTGCCAGCAGCTTAGTAGTGCGGGTCGAGCAGTGCTTC. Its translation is CASSLVVRVEQCF.

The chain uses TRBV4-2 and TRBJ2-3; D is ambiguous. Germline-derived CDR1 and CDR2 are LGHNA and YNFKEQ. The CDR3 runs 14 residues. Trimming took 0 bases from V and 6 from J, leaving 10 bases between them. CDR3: CASSQEAPRDTQYF. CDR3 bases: TGTGCCAGCAGCCAAGAGGCCCCTAGGGATACGCAGTATTTT.

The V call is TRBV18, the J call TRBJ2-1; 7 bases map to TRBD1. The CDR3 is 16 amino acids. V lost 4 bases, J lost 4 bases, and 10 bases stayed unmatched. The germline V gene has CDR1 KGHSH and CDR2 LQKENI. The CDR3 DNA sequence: TGTGCCAGCTCACTCCAGATCGGGACAGTTTACAATGAGCAGTTCTTC. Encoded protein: CASSLQIGTVYNEQFF.

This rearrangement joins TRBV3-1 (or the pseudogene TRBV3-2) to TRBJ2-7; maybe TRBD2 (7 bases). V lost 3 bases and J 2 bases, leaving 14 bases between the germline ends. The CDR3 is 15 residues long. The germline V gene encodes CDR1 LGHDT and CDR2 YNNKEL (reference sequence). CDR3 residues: CASSQRAGAPYEQYF. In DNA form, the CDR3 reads TGTGCCAGCAGCCAGAGGGCGGGGGCCCCCTACGAGCAGTACTTC.

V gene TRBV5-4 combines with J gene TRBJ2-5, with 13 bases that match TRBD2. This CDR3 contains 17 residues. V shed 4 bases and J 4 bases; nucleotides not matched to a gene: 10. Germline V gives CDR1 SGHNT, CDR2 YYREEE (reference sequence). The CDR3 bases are TGTGCCAGCAGCGGCTCCGGGACTAGCGGGGTTCGAGAGACCCAGTACTTC. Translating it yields CASSGSGTSGVRETQYF.

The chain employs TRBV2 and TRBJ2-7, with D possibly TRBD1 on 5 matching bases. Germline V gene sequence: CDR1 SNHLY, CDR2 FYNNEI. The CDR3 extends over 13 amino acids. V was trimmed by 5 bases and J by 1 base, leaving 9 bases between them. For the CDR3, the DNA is TGTGCCAGCAGTACAACAGGATCCTACGAGCAGTACTTC. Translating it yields CASSTTGSYEQYF. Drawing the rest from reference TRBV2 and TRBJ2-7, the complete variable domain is EPEVTQTPSHQVTQMGQEVILRCVPISNHLYFYWYRQILGQKVEFLVSFYNNEISEKSEIFDDQFSVERPDGSNFTLKIRSTKLEDSAMYFCASSTTGSYEQYFGPGTRLTVT.

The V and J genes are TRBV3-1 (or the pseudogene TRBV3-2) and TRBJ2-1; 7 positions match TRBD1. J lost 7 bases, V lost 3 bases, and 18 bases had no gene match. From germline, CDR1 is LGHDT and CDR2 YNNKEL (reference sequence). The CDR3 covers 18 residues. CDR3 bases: TGTGCCAGCAGCCAGATCGGATCCCGGGACAGTCAAGGGAATGAGCAGTTCTTC. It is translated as CASSQIGSRDSQGNEQFF.

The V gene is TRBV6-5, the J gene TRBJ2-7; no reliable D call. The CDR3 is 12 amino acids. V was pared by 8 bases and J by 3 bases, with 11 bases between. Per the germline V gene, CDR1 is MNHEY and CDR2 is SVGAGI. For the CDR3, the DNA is TGTGCCAGCCGGTCCTACTTCTACGAGCAGTACTTC. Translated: CASRSYFYEQYF.

The CDR3 spells CASSQGGQNYGYTF. The CDR3 nucleotides are TGTGCCAGCAGCCAAGGGGGACAGAACTATGGCTACACCTTC. The chain recombines TRBV3-1 (or the pseudogene TRBV3-2) with TRBJ1-2; TRBD1 agrees at 7 bases. This CDR3 region has 14 residues. Trimming cost V 1 base and J 2 bases; bases outside gene matches: 1. The germline CDR1 and CDR2 sequences are LGHDT and YNNKEL (reference sequence).

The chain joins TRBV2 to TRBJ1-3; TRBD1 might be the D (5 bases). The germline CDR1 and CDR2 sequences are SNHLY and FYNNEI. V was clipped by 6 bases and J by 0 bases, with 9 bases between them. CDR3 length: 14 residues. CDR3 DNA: TGTGCCAGCAGCCAACAGGACTCTGGAAACACCATATATTTT. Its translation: CASSQQDSGNTIYF.

The CDR3, as DNA: TGTGCCAGTCACACAGGGGACCATGGCTACACCTTC. This encodes CASHTGDHGYTF. J is TRBJ1-2 and V is TRBV6-5; 7 bases agree with TRBD1. V lost 9 bases to trimming and J lost 6 bases; unmatched junction nucleotides: 7. Germline V lookup: CDR1 MNHEY, CDR2 SVGAGI. The CDR3 loop spans 12 amino acids.

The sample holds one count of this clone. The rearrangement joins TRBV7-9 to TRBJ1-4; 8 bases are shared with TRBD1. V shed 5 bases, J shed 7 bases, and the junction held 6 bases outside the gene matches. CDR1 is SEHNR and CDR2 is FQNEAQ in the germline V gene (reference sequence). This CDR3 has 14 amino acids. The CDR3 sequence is CASSPDRGGEKLFF. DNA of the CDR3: TGTGCCAGCAGCCCTGACAGGGGAGGTGAAAAACTGTTTTTT.

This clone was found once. The CDR3 coding sequence is TGTGCCAGCAGTCTTCCAGGGGTAGTTGGTGGCTACACCTTC. Translation: CASSLPGVVGGYTF. The chain couples TRBV25-1 to TRBJ1-2, with D possibly TRBD1 on 6 matching bases. CDR1 MGHDK and CDR2 SYGVNS come from the germline V gene. V was shortened by 5 bases and J by 7 bases, with 17 bases between the two germline ends. There are 14 residues in the CDR3.

CDR3 sequence: CASSVGTGGSGGYTF. The CDR3 coding sequence is TGTGCCAGTAGTGTGGGGACAGGGGGCTCAGGTGGCTACACCTTC. The V call is TRBV19, the J call TRBJ1-2; TRBD1 aligns across 12 bases. The germline gives CDR1 LNHDA, CDR2 SQIVND (reference sequence). The V segment lost 5 bases and the J segment 7 bases; nucleotides outside the gene matches: 8. The CDR3 spans 15 residues.